Following are 18 T cell receptor beta chains from one sample sequenced in a study of metastatic and nonmetastatic thyroid tumors. Not a single patient had been given any form of treatment at any point before undergoing thyroid surgery. TCRdb reassembled clones from the PCR reads with MiXCR. The sample lists about 30,000 clones, more than 3.5% occurring once. Sequencing used blood. These TCRs come from a female donor with papillary thyroid cancer or a benign thyroid nodule (not recorded which). Some clones in this sample may be carry-over from other donors' samples.

This clone was seen a handful of times. This rearrangement joins TRBV20-1 to TRBJ2-1; the match to TRBD2 covers 7 bases. CDR1 is DFQATT and CDR2 is SNEGSKA in the germline V gene (reference sequence). Trimming removed 0 bases from V and 2 bases from J; junction bases left unmatched: 7. The length of the CDR3 is 16 residues. CDR3 loop: CSARDPAGLTYNEQFF. The CDR3, as DNA: TGCAGTGCTAGAGACCCAGCGGGGTTGACCTACAATGAGCAGTTCTTC.

In this sample, this clone turned up many times. This sequence joins TRBV7-6 and TRBJ1-4; possibly TRBD1 for D (6 bases). Trimming removed 5 bases at V and 4 bases at J, with 14 bases between. Looked up from germline, CDR1 is SGHVS and CDR2 is FNYEAQ. The CDR3 is 15 residues long. This CDR3 reads CASSVTTGYNEKLFF. Here the CDR3 DNA reads TGTGCCAGCAGCGTAACCACAGGGTATAATGAAAAACTGTTTTTT.

This clone occurred many times. The chain is built from TRBV5-1 and TRBJ1-2; D perhaps matches TRBD1 (6 bases). The CDR3 runs to 14 residues. The V and J ends lost 3 bases and 3 bases respectively, with 12 bases between them. Per germline, CDR1 SGHRS and CDR2 YFSETQ. The CDR3 protein is CASSWEGDDYGYTF. Written as DNA, the CDR3 is TGCGCCAGCAGCTGGGAGGGGGATGACTATGGCTACACCTTC. The whole variable domain, filled in from reference TRBV5-1 and TRBJ1-2, reads KAGVTQTPRYLIKTRGQQVTLSCSPISGHRSVSWYQQTPGQGLQFLFEYFSETQRNKGNFPGRFSGRQFSNSRSEMNVSTLELGDSALYLCASSWEGDDYGYTFGSGTRLTVV.

This clone has a handful of counts. This sequence joins TRBV7-2 and TRBJ1-5; D remains ambiguous. Germline V gives CDR1 SGHTA, CDR2 FQGNSA. There are 15 residues in the CDR3. The germline V and J ends were trimmed by 5 bases and 2 bases, with 13 bases remaining between them. In nucleotides, the CDR3 is TGTGCCAGCAGCCCCCAGGATCTTGGCAATCAGCCCCAGCATTTT. This translates into CASSPQDLGNQPQHF.

This clone occurred many times. V usage is TRBV10-1 and J usage is TRBJ1-2; 8 nucleotides agree with TRBD1. This CDR3 contains 13 residues. In germline, CDR1 is WNHNN, CDR2 SYGVQD (reference sequence). V trimming: 5 bases; J trimming: 5 bases; junction bases outside the gene matches: 4. CDR3: CASSLDRAYGYTF. The CDR3, as DNA: TGCGCCAGCAGTTTGGACAGGGCGTATGGCTACACCTTC.

A remark on this clone: This may stem from a read error, because a much larger clone lies one nucleotide away. The sample holds other DNA sequences that translate to the same CDR3. The gene calls are TRBV29-1 and TRBJ2-3; tentatively, D is TRBD1 or TRBD2 (5 bases each). The CDR3 is 14 residues long. The germline V and J ends were trimmed by 6 bases and 2 bases, with 15 bases remaining between them. CDR1 and CDR2 from the germline V gene are SQVTM and ANQGSEA. The CDR3 reads CSVAGTSDTDTQYF. CDR3 DNA sequence: TGCAGCGTCGCTGGGACCAGCGACACAGATACGCAGTATTTT.

In this sample, this clone turned up many times. The J gene is TRBJ1-1, the V gene TRBV7-2; D call uncertain. Germline CDR1 and CDR2: SGHTA and FQGNSA. Trimming stripped 4 bases from V and 0 bases from J, with 6 bases between. The CDR3 covers 13 residues. The CDR3 spells CASSSRMNTEAFF. CDR3 in DNA: TGTGCCAGCAGCTCTCGAATGAACACTGAAGCTTTCTTT.

This clone was seen many times. The chain has TRBV27 and TRBJ2-7; TRBD2 agrees at 9 bases. The trim removed 6 bases at V and 3 bases at J, leaving 6 bases unmatched. The CDR3 has 14 amino acids. Germline values: CDR1 MNHEY, CDR2 SMNVEV (reference sequence). DNA of the CDR3: TGTGCCAGCAGACCGACTAGCGGTTACTACGAGCAGTACTTC. Translation gives CASRPTSGYYEQYF.

V is TRBV6-5 and J is TRBJ1-4, with D possibly TRBD1 on 6 matching bases. The CDR3 totals 14 residues. V lost 2 bases, J lost 4 bases, and 8 bases lay in between. Germline V gives CDR1 MNHEY, CDR2 SVGAGI. This CDR3 reads CASSYEDSNEKLFF. CDR3 bases: TGTGCCAGCAGTTACGAGGACAGTAATGAAAAACTGTTTTTT.

This clone was observed a few times. Germline and junction disagree at one end, which may indicate a read error. V is TRBV5-1 and J is TRBJ2-7; D gene uncertain. Germline CDR1 and CDR2: SGHRS and YFSETQ. The CDR3 is 14 amino acids. The CDR3 is CASGLWSWGYEQYF. The CDR3 bases are TGCGCCAGCGGCTTGTGGAGTTGGGGCTACGAGCAGTACTTC. Together with reference TRBV5-1 and TRBJ2-7, the CDR3 gives the full variable domain: KAGVTQTPRYLIKTRGQQVTLSCSPISGHRSVSWYQQTPGQGLQFLFEYFSETQRNKGNFPGRFSGRQFSNSRSEMNVSTLELGDSALYLCASGLWSWGYEQYFGPGTRLTVT.

This clone turned up a few times. Relative to the germline gene, one junction end is altered; a read error may explain this. The chain links TRBV9 to TRBJ2-1; 7 nucleotides line up with TRBD1. This CDR3 contains 15 residues. In germline, CDR1 is SGDLS, CDR2 YYNGEE. CDR3 nucleotide sequence: TGTGCCAGCATCCCCCGGGACAGAACATACAATGAGCAGCTCTTC. It codes for CASIPRDRTYNEQLF.

By sample share, this clone is medium-sized (0.01 to 0.1%). The V gene is TRBV6-2 or TRBV6-3, the J gene TRBJ1-2; 7 bases fit TRBD1. This CDR3 has 14 amino acids. Losses at the gene ends were 0 bases for V and 10 bases for J; bases not matched to a gene: 8. The germline gives CDR1 MNHEY, CDR2 SVGEGT. Here the CDR3 DNA reads TGTGCCAGCAGTTACTCGAGAGGGACAGCGGACTACACCTTC. Amino acid sequence: CASSYSRGTADYTF.

The CDR3, as DNA: TGTGCCAGCAGTTACTCGGGCAGGAGCTACGAGCAGTACTTC. As protein: CASSYSGRSYEQYF. This sequence joins TRBV6-2 or TRBV6-3 and TRBJ2-7; D is unclear. The CDR3 contains 14 residues. With 0 bases removed from V and 3 bases from J, the gap between germline ends came to 9 bases. The germline V gene has CDR1 MNHEY and CDR2 SVGEGT.

About this clone itself: This may arise from a read error, as a much more abundant clone is one base away. The chain links TRBV9 to TRBJ2-1; TRBD2 matches 8 bases. Germline V CDR1 and CDR2: SGDLS, YYNGEE. The ends lost 3 bases at V and 9 bases at J; junction bases unmatched: 11. This CDR3 region has 15 residues. The CDR3 loop is CASSARSGMELEQFF. The CDR3 region has the DNA TGTGCCAGCAGCGCCCGTAGCGGGATGGAACTTGAGCAGTTCTTC.

This clone came up many times. A much larger clone is a single base away; this may be a read error. Other DNA sequences from this sample encode an identical CDR3 as well. The gene calls are TRBV6-1 and TRBJ2-1, with TRBD2 matching over 7 bases. Germline V CDR1 and CDR2: MNHNS, SASEGT. The length of the CDR3 is 15 residues. The CDR3, as DNA: TGCGCCAGCAGTGAATTGCGGGAGAGCTACAATGAGCAGTTCTTC. Translating it yields CASSELRESYNEQFF.

This clone has at least ten counts. This chain connects TRBV29-1 to TRBJ1-2; D is perhaps TRBD1 (5 bases). Germline V gives CDR1 SQVTM, CDR2 ANQGSEA. The V and J ends lost 6 bases and 4 bases respectively, with 21 bases between them. The CDR3 has 15 amino acids. The CDR3 spells CSVMNAGGVGYGYTF. The CDR3, as DNA: TGCAGCGTCATGAACGCGGGGGGGGTTGGCTATGGCTACACCTTC.

This rearrangement joins TRBV6-1 to TRBJ2-7; TRBD1 might be the D (6 bases). V lost 5 bases and J lost 4, with 9 bases in between. The CDR3 is 12 amino acids. Germline V lookup: CDR1 MNHNS, CDR2 SASEGT. CDR3 sequence reads: CASSSQGYEQYF. In DNA, the CDR3 is TGTGCCAGCAGTAGCCAGGGGTACGAGCAGTACTTC.

The CDR3 DNA follows: TGTGCCAGCAGCCACACAGGGTTGAGGGGGAATGAGCAGTTCTTC. This gives the protein CASSHTGLRGNEQFF. V gene TRBV14 combines with J gene TRBJ2-1; D perhaps matches TRBD1 (6 bases). Germline assignment: CDR1 SGHDN and CDR2 FVKESK. This CDR3 contains 15 residues. With 3 bases removed from V and 7 bases from J, the gap between germline ends came to 16 bases.